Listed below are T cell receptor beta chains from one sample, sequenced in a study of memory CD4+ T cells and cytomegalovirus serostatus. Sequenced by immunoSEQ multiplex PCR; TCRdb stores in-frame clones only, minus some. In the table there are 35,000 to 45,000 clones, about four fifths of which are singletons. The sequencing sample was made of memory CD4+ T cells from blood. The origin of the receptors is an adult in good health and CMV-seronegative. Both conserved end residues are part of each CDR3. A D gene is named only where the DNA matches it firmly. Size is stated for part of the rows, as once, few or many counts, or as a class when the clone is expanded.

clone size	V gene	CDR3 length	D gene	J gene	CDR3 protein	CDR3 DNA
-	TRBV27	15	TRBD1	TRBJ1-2	CASSWAGTGSYGYTF	TGTGCCAGCAGTTGGGCCGGGACAGGGAGCTATGGCTACACCTTC
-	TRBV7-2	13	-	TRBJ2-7	CASSPGPSYEQYF	TGTGCCAGCAGCCCCGGGCCCTCCTACGAGCAGTACTTC
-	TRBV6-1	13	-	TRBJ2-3	CASSGTPTDTQYF	TGTGCCAGCAGTGGGACACCCACAGATACGCAGTATTTT
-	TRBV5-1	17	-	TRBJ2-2	CASSKSTLTANTGELFF	TGCGCCAGCAGCAAATCCACCTTGACAGCGAACACCGGGGAGCTGTTTTTT
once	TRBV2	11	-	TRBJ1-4	CASSGHEKLFF	TGTGCCAGCAGTGGGCACGAAAAACTGTTTTTT
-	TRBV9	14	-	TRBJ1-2	CASSVDATESGYTF	TGTGCCAGCAGCGTAGACGCGACAGAGAGTGGCTACACCTTC
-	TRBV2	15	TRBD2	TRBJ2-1	CASSKTSGGADEQFF	TGTGCCAGCAGTAAAACTAGCGGGGGGGCCGATGAGCAGTTCTTC
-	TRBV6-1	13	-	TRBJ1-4	CASSSTGDEKLFF	TGTGCCAGCTCCTCGACAGGTGATGAAAAACTGTTTTTT
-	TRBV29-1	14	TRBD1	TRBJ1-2	CSVEGDRGTYGYTF	TGCAGCGTTGAAGGCGACAGGGGAACCTATGGCTACACCTTC
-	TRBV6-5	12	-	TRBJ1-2	CASSYANYGYTF	TGTGCCAGCAGTTACGCAAACTATGGCTACACCTTC
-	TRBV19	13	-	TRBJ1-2	CASNRQTYYGYTF	TGTGCCAGTAATCGGCAGACATACTATGGCTACACCTTC
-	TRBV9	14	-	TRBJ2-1	CASSLTTSNNEQFF	TGTGCCAGCAGCCTGACAACTAGCAACAATGAGCAGTTCTTC
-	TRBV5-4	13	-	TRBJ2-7	CASSLDLQVEQYF	TGTGCCAGCAGCTTGGACCTCCAGGTCGAGCAGTACTTC
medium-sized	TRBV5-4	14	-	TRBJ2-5	CASSLRLAQETQYF	TGTGCCAGCAGCTTGAGGCTAGCCCAAGAGACCCAGTACTTC
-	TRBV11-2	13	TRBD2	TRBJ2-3	CASSLVLAGDRYF	TGTGCCAGCAGCTTAGTTTTAGCGGGGGATCGGTATTTT
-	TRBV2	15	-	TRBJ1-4	CASSGRAEGLGKLFF	TGTGCCAGCAGTGGGCGGGCTGAGGGCCTTGGAAAACTGTTTTTT
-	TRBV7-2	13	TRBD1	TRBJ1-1	CASSTDRVAEAFF	TGTGCCAGCAGTACGGACAGGGTCGCTGAAGCTTTCTTT
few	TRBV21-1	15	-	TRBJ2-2	CASSKWRLNTGELFF	TGTGCCAGCAGCAAATGGCGACTGAACACCGGGGAGCTGTTTTTT
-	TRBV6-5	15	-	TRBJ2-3	CASTTAPPHTDTQYF	TGTGCCAGCACAACAGCCCCACCTCACACAGATACGCAGTATTTT
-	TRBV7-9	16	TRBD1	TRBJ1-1	CASSFDPGTGGTEAFF	TGTGCCAGCAGCTTCGACCCTGGGACAGGGGGCACTGAAGCTTTCTTT
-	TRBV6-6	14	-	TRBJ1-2	CASSANLANYGYTF	TGTGCCAGCAGTGCAAATTTAGCTAACTATGGCTACACCTTC
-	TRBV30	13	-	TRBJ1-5	CAWSHGSNQPQHF	TGTGCCTGGAGTCACGGTAGCAATCAGCCCCAGCATTTT
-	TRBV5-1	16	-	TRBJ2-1	CASSLAGASSYNEQFF	TGCGCCAGCAGCTTGGCAGGGGCAAGCTCCTACAATGAGCAGTTCTTC
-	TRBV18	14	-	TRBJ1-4	CASSPRQENEKLFF	TGTGCCAGCTCACCACGTCAGGAGAATGAAAAACTGTTTTTT
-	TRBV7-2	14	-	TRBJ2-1	CASSFRDLRGEQFF	TGTGCCAGCAGCTTCCGGGACCTCCGGGGTGAGCAGTTCTTC
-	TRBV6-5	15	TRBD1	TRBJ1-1	CASSSSGQGVREAFF	TGTGCCAGCAGCTCCTCGGGACAGGGTGTTAGGGAAGCTTTCTTT
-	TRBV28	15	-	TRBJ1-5	CASKTLRAANQPQHF	TGTGCCAGCAAAACACTCCGGGCAGCCAATCAGCCCCAGCATTTT
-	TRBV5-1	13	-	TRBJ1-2	CASSYEGGGGYTF	TGCGCCAGCAGCTACGAGGGGGGCGGCGGCTACACCTTC
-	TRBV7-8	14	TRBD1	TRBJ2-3	CASSLVGVQGKEYF	TGTGCCAGCAGCTTGGTTGGTGTACAGGGGAAGGAATATTTT
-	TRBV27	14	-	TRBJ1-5	CASHPGGYNQPQHF	TGTGCCAGCCACCCGGGCGGTTACAATCAGCCCCAGCATTTT